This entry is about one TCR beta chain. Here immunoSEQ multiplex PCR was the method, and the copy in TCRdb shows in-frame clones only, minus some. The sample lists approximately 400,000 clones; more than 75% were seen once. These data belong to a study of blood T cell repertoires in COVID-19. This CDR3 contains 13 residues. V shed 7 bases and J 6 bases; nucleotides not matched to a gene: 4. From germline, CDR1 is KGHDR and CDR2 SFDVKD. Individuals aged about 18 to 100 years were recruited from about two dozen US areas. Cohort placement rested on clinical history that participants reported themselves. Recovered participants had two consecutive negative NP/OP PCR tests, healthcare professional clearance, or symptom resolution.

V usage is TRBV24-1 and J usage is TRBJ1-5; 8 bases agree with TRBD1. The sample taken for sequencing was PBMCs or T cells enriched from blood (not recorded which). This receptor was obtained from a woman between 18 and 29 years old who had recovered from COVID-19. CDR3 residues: CATRDRETQPQHF. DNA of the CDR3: TGTGCCACCAGGGACAGGGAAACTCAGCCCCAGCATTTT.